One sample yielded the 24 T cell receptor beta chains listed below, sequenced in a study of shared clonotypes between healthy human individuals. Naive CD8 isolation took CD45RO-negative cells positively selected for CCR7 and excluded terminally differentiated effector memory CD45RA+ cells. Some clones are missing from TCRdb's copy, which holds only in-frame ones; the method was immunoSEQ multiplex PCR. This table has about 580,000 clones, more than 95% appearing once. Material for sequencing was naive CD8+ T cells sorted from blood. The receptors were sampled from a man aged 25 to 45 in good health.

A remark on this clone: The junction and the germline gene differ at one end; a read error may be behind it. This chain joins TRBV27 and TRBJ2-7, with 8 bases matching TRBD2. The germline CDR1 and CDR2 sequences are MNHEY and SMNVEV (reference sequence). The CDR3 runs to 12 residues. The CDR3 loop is CASRSGGWNLLF. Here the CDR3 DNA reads TGTGCCAGCCGAAGCGGGGGCTGGAACCTTCTCTTC.

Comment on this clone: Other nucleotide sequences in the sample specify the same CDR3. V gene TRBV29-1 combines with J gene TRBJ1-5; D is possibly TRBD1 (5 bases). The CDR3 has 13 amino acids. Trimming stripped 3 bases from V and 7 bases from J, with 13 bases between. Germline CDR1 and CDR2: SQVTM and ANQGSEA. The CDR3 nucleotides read TGCAGCGTTGATACGGGGGTAGGACAGCCCCAGCATTTT. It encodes CSVDTGVGQPQHF.

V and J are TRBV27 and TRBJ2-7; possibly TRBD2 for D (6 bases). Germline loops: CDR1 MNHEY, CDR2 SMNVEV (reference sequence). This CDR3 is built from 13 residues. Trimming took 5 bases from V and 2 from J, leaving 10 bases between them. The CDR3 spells CASSNAGPYEQYF. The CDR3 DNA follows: TGTGCCAGCAGTAACGCGGGACCCTACGAGCAGTACTTC.

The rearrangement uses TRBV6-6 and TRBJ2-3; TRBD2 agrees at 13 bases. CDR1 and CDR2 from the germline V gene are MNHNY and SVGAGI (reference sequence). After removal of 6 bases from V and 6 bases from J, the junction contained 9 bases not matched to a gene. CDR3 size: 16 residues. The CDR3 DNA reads TGTGCCAGCAGCCGTATAACTAGCGGGAGGGACGATACGCAGTATTTT. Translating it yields CASSRITSGRDDTQYF.

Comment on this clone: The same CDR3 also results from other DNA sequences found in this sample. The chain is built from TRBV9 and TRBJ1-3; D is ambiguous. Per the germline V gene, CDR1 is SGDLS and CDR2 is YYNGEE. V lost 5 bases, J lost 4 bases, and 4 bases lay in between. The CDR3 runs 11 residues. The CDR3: CASRGGNTIYF. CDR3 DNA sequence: TGTGCCAGCAGGGGGGGAAACACCATATATTTT.

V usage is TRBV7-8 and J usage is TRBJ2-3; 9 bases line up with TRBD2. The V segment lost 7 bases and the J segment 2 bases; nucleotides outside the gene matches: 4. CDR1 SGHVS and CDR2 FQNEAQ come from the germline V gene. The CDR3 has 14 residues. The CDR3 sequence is CASTLAGPTDTQYF. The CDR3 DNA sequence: TGTGCCAGCACCCTAGCGGGACCCACAGATACGCAGTATTTT.

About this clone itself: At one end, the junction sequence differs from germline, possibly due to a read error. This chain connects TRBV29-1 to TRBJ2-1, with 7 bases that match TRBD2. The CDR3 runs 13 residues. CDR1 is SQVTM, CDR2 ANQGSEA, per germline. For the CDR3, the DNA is TGCAGCGTTGTTGGGACTAACTACAATGGGCAGTTCTTC. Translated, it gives CSVVGTNYNGQFF.

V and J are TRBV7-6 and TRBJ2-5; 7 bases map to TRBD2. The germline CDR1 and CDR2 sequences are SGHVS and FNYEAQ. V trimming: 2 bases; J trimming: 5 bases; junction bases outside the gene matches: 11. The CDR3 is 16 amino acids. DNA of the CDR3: TGTGCCAGCAGCTTATCGACTAGCAACCTTGGGGAGACCCAGTACTTC. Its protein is CASSLSTSNLGETQYF. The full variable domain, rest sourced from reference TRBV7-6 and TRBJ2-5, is GAGVSQSPRYKVTKRGQDVALRCDPISGHVSLYWYRQALGQGPEFLTYFNYEAQQDKSGLPNDRFSAERPEGSISTLTIQRTEQRDSAMYRCASSLSTSNLGETQYFGPGTRLLVL.

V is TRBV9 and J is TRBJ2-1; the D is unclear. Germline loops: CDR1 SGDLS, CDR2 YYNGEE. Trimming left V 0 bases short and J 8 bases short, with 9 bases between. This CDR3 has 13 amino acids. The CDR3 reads CASSVVSGYEQFF. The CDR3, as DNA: TGTGCCAGCAGCGTAGTTTCTGGCTATGAGCAGTTCTTC.

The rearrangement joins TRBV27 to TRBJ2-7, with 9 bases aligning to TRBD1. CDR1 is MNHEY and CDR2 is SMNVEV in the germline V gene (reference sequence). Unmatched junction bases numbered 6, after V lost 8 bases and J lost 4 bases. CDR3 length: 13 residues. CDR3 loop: CASGGTGLYEQYF. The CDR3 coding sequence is TGTGCCAGCGGCGGGACAGGGCTTTACGAGCAGTACTTC.

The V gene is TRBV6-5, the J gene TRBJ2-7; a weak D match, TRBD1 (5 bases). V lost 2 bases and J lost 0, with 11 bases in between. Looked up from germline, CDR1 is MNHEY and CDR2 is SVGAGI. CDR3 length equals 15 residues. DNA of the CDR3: TGTGCCAGCAGTTACACAGGTCCGAGCTCCTACGAGCAGTACTTC. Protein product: CASSYTGPSSYEQYF.

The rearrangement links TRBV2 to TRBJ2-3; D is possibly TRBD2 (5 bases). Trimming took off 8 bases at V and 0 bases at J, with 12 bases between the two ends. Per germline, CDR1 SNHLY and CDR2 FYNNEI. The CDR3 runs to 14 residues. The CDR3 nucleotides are TGTGCCAGCGTCCGGGCGGGTAGCACAGATACGCAGTATTTT. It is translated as CASVRAGSTDTQYF.

This CDR3 reads CAGKGPTDTQYF. The CDR3 DNA sequence: TGTGCCGGAAAGGGCCCCACAGATACGCAGTATTTT. J is TRBJ2-3 and V is TRBV11-2, with D unclear. Germline loops: CDR1 SGHAT, CDR2 FQNNGV. The V end was cut by 11 bases, the J end by 2 bases, with 11 bases between. CDR3 length equals 12 residues.

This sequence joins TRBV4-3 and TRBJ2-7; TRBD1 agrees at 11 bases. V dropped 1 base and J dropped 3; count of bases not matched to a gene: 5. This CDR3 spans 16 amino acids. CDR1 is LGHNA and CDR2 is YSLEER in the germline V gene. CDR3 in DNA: TGCGCCAGCAGCCAAGGTATGGGACAGGGGGTCTACGAGCAGTACTTC. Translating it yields CASSQGMGQGVYEQYF.

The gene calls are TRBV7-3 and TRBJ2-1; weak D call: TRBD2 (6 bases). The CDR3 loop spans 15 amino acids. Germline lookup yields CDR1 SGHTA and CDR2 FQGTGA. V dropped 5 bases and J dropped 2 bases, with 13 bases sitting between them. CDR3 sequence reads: CASSPSSVPYNEQFF. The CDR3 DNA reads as TGTGCCAGCAGCCCGTCTAGCGTCCCCTACAATGAGCAGTTCTTC.

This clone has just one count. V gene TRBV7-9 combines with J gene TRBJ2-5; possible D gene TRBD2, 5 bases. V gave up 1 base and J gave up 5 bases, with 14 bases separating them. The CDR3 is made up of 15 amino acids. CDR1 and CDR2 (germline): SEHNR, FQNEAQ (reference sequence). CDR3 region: CASSLGASHRETQYF. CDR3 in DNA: TGTGCCAGCAGCTTAGGGGCTAGCCATAGGGAGACCCAGTACTTC.

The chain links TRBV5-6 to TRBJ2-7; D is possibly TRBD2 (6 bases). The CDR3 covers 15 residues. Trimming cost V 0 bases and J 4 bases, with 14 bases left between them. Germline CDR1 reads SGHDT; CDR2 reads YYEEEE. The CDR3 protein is CASSLGGSGGYEQYF. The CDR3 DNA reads TGTGCCAGCAGCTTGGGTGGTAGCGGTGGTTACGAGCAGTACTTC.

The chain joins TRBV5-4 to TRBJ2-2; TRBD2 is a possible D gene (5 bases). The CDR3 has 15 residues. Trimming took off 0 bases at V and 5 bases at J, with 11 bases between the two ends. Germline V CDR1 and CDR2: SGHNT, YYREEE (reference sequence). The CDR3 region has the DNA TGTGCCAGCAGCTTGGATGCGGGTGGGACCGGGGAGCTGTTTTTT. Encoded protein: CASSLDAGGTGELFF.

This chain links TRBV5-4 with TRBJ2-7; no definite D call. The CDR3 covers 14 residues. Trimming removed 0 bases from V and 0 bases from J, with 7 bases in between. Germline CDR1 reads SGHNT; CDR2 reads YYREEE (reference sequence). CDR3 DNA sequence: TGTGCCAGCAGCTTGGGGCAGAGCTCCTACGAGCAGTACTTC. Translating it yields CASSLGQSSYEQYF.

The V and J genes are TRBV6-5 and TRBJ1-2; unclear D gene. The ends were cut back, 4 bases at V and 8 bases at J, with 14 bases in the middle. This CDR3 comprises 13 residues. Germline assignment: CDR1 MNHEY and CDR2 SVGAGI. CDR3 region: CASSFGVDRGYTF. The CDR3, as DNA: TGTGCCAGCAGTTTTGGTGTCGACCGGGGCTACACCTTC.

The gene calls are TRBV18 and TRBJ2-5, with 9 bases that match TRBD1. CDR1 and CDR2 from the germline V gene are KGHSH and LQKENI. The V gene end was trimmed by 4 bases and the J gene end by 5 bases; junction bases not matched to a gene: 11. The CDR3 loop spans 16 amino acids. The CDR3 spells CASSRTGAAFGETQYF. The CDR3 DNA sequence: TGTGCCAGCTCACGGACAGGGGCCGCCTTTGGGGAGACCCAGTACTTC.

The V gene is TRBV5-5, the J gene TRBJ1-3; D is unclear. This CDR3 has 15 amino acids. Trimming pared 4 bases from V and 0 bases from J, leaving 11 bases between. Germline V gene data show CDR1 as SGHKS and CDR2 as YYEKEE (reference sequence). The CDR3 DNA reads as TGTGCCAGCAGCCCCGGGGAGTACTCTGGAAACACCATATATTTT. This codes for CASSPGEYSGNTIYF.

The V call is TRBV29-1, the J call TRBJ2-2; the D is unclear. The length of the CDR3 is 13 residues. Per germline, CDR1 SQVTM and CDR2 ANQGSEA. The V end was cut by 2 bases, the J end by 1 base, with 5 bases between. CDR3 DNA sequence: TGCAGCGTTGAAAAGGGGAACACCGGGGAGCTGTTTTTT. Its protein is CSVEKGNTGELFF.

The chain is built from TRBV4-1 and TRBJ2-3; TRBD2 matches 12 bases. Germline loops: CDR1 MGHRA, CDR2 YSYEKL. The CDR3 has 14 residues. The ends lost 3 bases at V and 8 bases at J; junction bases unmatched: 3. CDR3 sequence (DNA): TGCGCCAGCAGCCATGTGACTAGCGGGGGTACGCAGTATTTT. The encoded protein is CASSHVTSGGTQYF.